This TCR beta chain was captured by sequencing in a study of cytomegalovirus exposure and HLA in healthy donors. General study findings and limits: Reported results showed that the classifier diagnosed cytomegalovirus status with high specificity and sensitivity.

PCR used 60 Vbeta primers and 13 Jbeta primers. Assay used: immunoSEQ multiplex PCR; TCRdb lists only in-frame clones, some missing. The sample gives over 90,000 clones, around 79% of which show up once; 13% to 15% is in the top ten. In regard to this clone: The antigen remains undetermined.

The germline gives CDR1 SNHLY, CDR2 FYNNEI. The CDR3 length is 15 residues. V shed 7 bases and J 4 bases; nucleotides not matched to a gene: 9. The rearrangement links TRBV2 to TRBJ2-7; 11 bases fit TRBD2. This sequence originates from a woman in her seventies in good health and CMV-seropositive. Input material: PBMCs. The CDR3 coding sequence is TGTGCCAGCACGCCCTTTACTAGCGGGAGTTACGAGCAGTACTTC. Encoded protein: CASTPFTSGSYEQYF.